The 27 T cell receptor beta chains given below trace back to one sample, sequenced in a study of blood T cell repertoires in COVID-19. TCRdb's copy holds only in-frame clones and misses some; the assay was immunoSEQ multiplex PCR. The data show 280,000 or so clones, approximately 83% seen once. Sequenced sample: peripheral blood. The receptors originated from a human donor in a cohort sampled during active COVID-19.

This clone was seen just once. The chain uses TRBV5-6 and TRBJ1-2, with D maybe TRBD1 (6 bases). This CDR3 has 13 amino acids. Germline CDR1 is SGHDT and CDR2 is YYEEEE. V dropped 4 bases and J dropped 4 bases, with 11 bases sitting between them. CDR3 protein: CASSRDRTYGYTF. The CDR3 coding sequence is TGTGCCAGCAGCCGAGACAGGACCTATGGCTACACCTTC.

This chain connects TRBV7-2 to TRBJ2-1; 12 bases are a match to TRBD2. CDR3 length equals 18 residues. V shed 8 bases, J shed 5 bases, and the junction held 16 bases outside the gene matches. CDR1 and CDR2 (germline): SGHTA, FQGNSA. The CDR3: CASGGLAGGFGPDNEQFF. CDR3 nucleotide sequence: TGTGCCAGCGGGGGGCTAGCGGGAGGGTTTGGCCCTGACAATGAGCAGTTCTTC. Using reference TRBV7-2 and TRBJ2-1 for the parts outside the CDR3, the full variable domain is GAGVSQSPSNKVTEKGKDVELRCDPISGHTALYWYRQSLGQGLEFLIYFQGNSAPDKSGLPSDRFSAERTGGSVSTLTIQRTQQEDSAVYLCASGGLAGGFGPDNEQFFGPGTRLTVL.

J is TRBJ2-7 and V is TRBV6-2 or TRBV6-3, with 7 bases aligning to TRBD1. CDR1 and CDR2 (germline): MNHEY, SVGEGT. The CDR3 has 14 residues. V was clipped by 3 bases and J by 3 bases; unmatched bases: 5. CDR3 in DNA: TGTGCCAGCAGTTATGCGACAGGGTTCTACGAGCAGTACTTC. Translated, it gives CASSYATGFYEQYF.

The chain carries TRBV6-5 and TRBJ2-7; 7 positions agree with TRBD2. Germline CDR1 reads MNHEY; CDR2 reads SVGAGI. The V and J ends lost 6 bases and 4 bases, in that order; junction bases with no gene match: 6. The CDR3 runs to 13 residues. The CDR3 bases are TGTGCCAGCAGGAGACTAGCCGTATACGAGCAGTACTTC. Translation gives CASRRLAVYEQYF.

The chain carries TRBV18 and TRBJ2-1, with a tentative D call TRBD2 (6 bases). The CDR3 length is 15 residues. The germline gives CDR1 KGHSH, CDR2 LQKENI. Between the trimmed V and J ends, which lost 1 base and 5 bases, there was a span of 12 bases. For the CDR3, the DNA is TGTGCCAGCTCACCACTCGCCAGGAGGGACAATGAGCAGTTCTTC. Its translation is CASSPLARRDNEQFF.

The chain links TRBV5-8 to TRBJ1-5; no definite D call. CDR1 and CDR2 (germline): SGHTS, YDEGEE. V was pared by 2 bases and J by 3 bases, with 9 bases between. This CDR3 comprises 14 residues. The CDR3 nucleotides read TGTGCCAGCAGCTTTCTAGCGGCCAATCAGCCCCAGCATTTT. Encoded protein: CASSFLAANQPQHF.

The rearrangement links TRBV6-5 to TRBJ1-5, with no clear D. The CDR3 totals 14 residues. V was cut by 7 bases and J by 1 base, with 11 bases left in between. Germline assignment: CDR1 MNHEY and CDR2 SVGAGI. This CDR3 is CASILGGSNQPQHF. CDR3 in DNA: TGTGCCAGCATACTAGGAGGGAGCAATCAGCCCCAGCATTTT.

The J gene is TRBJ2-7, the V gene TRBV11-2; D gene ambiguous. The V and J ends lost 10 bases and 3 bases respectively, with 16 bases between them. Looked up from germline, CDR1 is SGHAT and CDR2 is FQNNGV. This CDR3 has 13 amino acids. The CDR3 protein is CANPYPANYEQYF. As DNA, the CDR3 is TGTGCCAACCCCTACCCCGCGAACTACGAGCAGTACTTC.

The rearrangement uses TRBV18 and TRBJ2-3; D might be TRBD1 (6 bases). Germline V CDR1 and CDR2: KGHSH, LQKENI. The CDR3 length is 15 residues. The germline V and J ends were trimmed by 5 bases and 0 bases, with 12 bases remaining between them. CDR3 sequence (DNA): TGTGCCAGCTCAGCAGGACAGAGAAGCACAGATACGCAGTATTTT. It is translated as CASSAGQRSTDTQYF.

Here the CDR3 reads CASSQLTGAYEQYF. The CDR3 nucleotides read TGTGCCAGCAGCCAATTGACAGGGGCCTACGAGCAGTACTTC. The genes are TRBV3-1 (or the pseudogene TRBV3-2) and TRBJ2-7, with TRBD1 matching over 8 bases. The ends lost 2 bases at V and 2 bases at J; junction bases unmatched: 2. CDR1 LGHDT and CDR2 YNNKEL come from the germline V gene (reference sequence). This CDR3 has 14 amino acids.

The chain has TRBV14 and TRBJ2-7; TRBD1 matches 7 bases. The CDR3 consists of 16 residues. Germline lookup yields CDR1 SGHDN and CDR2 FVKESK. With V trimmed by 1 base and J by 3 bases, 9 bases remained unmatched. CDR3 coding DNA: TGTGCCAGCAGCCAAGCCCAAGGGGGCACTAGCTACGAGCAGTACTTC. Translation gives CASSQAQGGTSYEQYF.

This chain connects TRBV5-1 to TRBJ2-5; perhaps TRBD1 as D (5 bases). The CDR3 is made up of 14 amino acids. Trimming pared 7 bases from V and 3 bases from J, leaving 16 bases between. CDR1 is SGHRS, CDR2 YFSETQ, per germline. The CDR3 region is CASRHLVGEETQYF. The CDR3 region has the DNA TGCGCCAGCCGCCACTTGGTAGGGGAAGAGACCCAGTACTTC.

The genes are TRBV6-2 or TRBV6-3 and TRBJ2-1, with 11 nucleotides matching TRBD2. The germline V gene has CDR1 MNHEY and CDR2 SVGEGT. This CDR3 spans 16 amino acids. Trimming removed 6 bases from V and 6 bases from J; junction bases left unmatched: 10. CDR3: CASSSRLAGSLNEQFF. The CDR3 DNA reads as TGTGCCAGCAGCTCACGACTAGCGGGGAGCCTCAATGAGCAGTTCTTC.

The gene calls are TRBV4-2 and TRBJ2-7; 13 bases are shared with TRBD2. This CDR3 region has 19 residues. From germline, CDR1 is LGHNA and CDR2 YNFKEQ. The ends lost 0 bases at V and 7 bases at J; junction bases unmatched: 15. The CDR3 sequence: CASSQDGSPRTSGSQEQYF. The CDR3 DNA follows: TGTGCCAGCAGCCAAGATGGGTCGCCCCGGACTAGCGGGAGTCAGGAGCAGTACTTC.

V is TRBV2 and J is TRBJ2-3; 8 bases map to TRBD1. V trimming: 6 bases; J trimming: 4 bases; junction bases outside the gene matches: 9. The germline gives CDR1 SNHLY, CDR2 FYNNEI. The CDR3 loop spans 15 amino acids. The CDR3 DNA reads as TGTGCCAGCAGGGGCCTACAGGGGGTCCCAGATACGCAGTATTTT. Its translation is CASRGLQGVPDTQYF.

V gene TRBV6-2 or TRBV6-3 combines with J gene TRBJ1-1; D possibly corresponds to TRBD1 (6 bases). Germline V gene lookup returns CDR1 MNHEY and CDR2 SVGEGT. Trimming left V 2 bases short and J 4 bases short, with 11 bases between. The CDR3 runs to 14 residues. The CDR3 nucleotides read TGTGCCAGCAGTTACAGGGGGTCGGGCACTGAAGCTTTCTTT. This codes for CASSYRGSGTEAFF.

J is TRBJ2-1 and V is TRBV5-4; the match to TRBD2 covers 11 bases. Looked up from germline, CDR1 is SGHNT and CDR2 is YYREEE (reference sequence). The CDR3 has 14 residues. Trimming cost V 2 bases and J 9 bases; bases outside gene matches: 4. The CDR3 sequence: CASSFSSGRIEQFF. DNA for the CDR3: TGTGCCAGCAGCTTTTCTAGCGGGAGGATTGAGCAGTTCTTC. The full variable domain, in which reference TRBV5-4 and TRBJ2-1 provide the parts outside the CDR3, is ETGVTQSPTHLIKTRGQQVTLRCSSQSGHNTVSWYQQALGQGPQFIFQYYREEENGRGNFPPRFSGLQFPNYSSELNVNALELDDSALYLCASSFSSGRIEQFFGPGTRLTVL.

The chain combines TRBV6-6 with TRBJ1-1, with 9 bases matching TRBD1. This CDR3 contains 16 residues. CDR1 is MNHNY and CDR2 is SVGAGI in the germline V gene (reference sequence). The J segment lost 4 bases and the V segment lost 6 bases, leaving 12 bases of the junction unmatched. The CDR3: CASRTNTGGAVTEAFF. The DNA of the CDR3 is TGTGCCAGCAGAACCAATACAGGGGGCGCGGTCACTGAAGCTTTCTTT.

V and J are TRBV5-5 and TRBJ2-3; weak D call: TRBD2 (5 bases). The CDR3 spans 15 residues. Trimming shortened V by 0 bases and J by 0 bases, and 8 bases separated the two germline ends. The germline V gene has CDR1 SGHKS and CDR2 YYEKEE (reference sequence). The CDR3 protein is CASSLGGESTDTQYF. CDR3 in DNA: TGTGCCAGCAGCTTGGGGGGAGAGAGCACAGATACGCAGTATTTT.

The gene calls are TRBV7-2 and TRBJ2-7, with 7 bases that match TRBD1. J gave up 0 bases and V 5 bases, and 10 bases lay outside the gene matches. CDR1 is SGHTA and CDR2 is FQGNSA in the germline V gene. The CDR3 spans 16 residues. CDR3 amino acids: CASSPRGQRSSYEQYF. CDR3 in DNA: TGTGCCAGCAGCCCACGGGGACAGCGTAGCTCCTACGAGCAGTACTTC.

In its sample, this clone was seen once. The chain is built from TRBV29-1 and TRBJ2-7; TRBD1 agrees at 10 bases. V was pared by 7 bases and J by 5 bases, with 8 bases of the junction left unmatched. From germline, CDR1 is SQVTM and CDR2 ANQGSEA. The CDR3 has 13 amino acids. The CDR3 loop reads CSAGKTGGNEQYF. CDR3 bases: TGCAGCGCGGGAAAGACAGGGGGCAACGAGCAGTACTTC.

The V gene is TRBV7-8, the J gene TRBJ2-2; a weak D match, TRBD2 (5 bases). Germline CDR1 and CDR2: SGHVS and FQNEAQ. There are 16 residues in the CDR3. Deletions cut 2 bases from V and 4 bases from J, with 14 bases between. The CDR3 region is CASSLYSGGGTGELFF. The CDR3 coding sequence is TGTGCCAGCAGCTTATACAGCGGTGGAGGCACCGGGGAGCTGTTTTTT. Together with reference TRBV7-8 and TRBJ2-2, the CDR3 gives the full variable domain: GAGVSQSPRYKVAKRGQDVALRCDPISGHVSLFWYQQALGQGPEFLTYFQNEAQLDKSGLPSDRFFAERPEGSVSTLKIQRTQQEDSAVYLCASSLYSGGGTGELFFGEGSRLTVL.

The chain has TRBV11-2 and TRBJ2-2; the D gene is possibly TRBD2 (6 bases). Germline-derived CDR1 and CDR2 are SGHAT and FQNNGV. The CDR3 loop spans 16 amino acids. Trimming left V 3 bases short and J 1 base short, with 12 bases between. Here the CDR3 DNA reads TGTGCCAGCAGCTTTGGGCGGGAATGGAACACCGGGGAGCTGTTTTTT. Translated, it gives CASSFGREWNTGELFF. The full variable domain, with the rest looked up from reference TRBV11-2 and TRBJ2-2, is EAGVAQSPRYKIIEKRQSVAFWCNPISGHATLYWYQQILGQGPKLLIQFQNNGVVDDSQLPKDRFSAERLKGVDSTLKIQPAKLEDSAVYLCASSFGREWNTGELFFGEGSRLTVL.

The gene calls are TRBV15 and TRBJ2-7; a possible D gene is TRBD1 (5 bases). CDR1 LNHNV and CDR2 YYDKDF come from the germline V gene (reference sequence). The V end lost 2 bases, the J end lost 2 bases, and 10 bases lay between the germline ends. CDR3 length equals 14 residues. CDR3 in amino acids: CATSRPTGTYEQYF. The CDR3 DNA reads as TGTGCCACCAGCAGACCAACAGGAACCTACGAGCAGTACTTC.

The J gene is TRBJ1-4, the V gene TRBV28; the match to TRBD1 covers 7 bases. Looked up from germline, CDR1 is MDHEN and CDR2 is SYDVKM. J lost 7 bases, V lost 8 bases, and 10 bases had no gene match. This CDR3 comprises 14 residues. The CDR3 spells CASRPPGQPEKLFF. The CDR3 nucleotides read TGTGCCAGCCGACCACCGGGACAGCCTGAAAAACTGTTTTTT.

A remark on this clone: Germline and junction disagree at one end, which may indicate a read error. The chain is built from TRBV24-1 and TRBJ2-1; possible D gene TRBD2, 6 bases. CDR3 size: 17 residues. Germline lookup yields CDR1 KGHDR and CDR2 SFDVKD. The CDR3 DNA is TGTGCCACCAGTGATTTGCGCGGGACGGAATCCTCCAATGAGCAGTTCTTC. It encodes CATSDLRGTESSNEQFF.

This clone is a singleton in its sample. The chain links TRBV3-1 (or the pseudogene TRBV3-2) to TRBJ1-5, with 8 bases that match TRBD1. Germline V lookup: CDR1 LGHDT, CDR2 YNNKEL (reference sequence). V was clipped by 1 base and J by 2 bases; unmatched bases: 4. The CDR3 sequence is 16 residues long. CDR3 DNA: TGTGCCAGCAGCCAAGCCGGACAGGGAGGCAATCAGCCCCAGCATTTT. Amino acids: CASSQAGQGGNQPQHF.